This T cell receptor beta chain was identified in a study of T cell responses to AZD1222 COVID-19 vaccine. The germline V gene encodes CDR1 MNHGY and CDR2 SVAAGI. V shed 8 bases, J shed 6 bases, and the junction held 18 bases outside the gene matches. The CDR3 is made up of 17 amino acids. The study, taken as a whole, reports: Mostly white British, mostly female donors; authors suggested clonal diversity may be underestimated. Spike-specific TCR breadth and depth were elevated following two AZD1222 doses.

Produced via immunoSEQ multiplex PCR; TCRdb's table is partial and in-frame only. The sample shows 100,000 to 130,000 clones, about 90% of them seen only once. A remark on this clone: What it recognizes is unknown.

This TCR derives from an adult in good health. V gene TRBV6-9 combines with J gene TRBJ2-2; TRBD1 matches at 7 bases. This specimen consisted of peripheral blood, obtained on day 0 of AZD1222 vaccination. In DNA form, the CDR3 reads TGTGCCAGCGAAGGGACAGACAAAATCTGGATCGCCGGGGAGCTGTTTTTT. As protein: CASEGTDKIWIAGELFF.